This TCR beta chain was retrieved from a study of OX40 agonist ivuxolimab in advanced cancers. A note on the overall study: Ivuxolimab, which targeted the costimulatory receptor OX40 (CD134), was an agonistic, fully human IgG2 monoclonal antibody. Intravenous ivuxolimab was administered to patients every 2 weeks at six dose levels: 0.01, 0.1, 0.3, 1.5, 3 and 10 mg/kg. Of the approximately 54 patients in dose escalation, about 19 had hepatocellular carcinoma, about 15 had melanoma, 9 had renal cell carcinoma and 9 had head and neck cancer. A male proportion of around 80% and a mean age of approximately 55 years, ranging from about 23 to 90, were recorded for the dose-escalation cohort. Patients were allowed to have had prior anti-PD-1, anti-PD-L1 or anti-CTLA-4 therapy, and about 40% of the dose-escalation patients had been treated with checkpoint inhibitors. Partial responses occurred in three dose-escalation patients: two with cutaneous melanoma and one with hepatocellular carcinoma. The point of sequencing TCRbeta in the periphery was to test whether ivuxolimab changed TCR sequence diversity and drove clonal T-cell expansion. The monotherapy dose-escalation portion (N ≈ 50 patients) of the phase I ivuxolimab trial is reported in the paper.

As concerns this clone: Its binding antigen is unknown. No qualities accompany the bases; no much larger clone lies one base away.

Genomic DNA was extracted from sorted cells for sequencing of the TCRbeta CDR3 region. The immunoSEQ Assay was used to sequence the TCRbeta CDR3 regions. TCRdb mirrors the immuneACCESS table, restricted to in-frame sequences. Some clones are absent from its copies; in checked studies, under half trace to an unresolved V gene, and the reason for the others is unknown. A total of tens of thousands of clones appear in this sample, around 87% of them only once. The top ten clones comprise roughly 6% of the sample. Patients with a history of autoimmune disease or receiving systemic immunosuppression were excluded from the trial. Peripheral blood for TCR sequencing was drawn from every dose cohort at baseline, at cycle 4 day 1 and at cycle 7 day 1. The samples were drawn from a first-in-human, open-label, multicenter phase I dose-escalation trial of ivuxolimab. Adults with locally advanced or metastatic melanoma, renal cell, hepatocellular, or head and neck squamous cell carcinoma were enrolled in the trial. Before TCR sequencing, CD4+ T cells and CD8+ T cells were sorted from peripheral blood as separate populations.

Summary of the overall study and its limitations: After ivuxolimab, CD8+ T cells had more expanded clones than CD4+ T cells on average. At doses from 0.1 to 3.0 mg/kg, clonal expansion was seen in both CD4+ and CD8+ blood T cells between baseline and week 6. Low levels of normalized T-cell clonal expansion were also seen in some nonresponding patients. The antigen specificity of the peripheral T cells that underwent clonal expansion was not determined. In the 0.1-3.0 mg/kg groups, partial responders had among the lowest normalized peripheral clonal expansion, particularly in CD8+ T cells.

Measured from the cysteine to the phenylalanine, the CDR3 is 15 residues long. Only the CDR3 DNA is retained, 45 bases long and in frame from the first base. V drops 3 bases and J drops 1 base, leaving 13 bases in between. The germline V gene yields MGHRA for CDR1 and YSYEKL for CDR2. The sequencing used CD4+ or CD8+ T cells sorted from blood, collected in a trial of the OX40 agonist ivuxolimab. The V and J genes are TRBV4-1 and TRBJ2-7; a tentative D call is TRBD2 (6 bases match). The receptor's source is an adult with an advanced solid tumor such as melanoma, head and neck, liver or kidney cancer. The CDR3 loop reads CASSHFSGASYEQYF. Read as DNA, the sequence is TGCGCCAGCAGCCATTTTAGCGGAGCTTCCTACGAGCAGTACTTC.